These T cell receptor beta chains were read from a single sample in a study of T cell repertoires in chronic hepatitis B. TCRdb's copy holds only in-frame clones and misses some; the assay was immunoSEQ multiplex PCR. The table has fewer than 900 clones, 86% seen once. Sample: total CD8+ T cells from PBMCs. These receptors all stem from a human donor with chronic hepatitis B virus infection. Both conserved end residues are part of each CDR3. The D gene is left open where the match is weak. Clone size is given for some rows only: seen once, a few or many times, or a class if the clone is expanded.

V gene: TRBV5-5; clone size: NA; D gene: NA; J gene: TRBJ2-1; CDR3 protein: CASSLGGQYMEQFF; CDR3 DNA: TGTGCCAGCAGCTTGGGAGGGCAGTATATGGAGCAGTTCTTC
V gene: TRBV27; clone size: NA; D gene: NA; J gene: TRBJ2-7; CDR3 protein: CASSFRQGFEQYF; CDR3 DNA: TGTGCCAGCAGTTTCAGGCAGGGGTTCGAGCAGTACTTC
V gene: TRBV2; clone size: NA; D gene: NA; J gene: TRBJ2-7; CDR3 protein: CASSVSETGSYEQYF; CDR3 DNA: TGTGCCAGCAGTGTCTCCGAGACGGGATCCTACGAGCAGTACTTC
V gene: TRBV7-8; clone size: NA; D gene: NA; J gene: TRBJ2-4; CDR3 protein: CASSKTAGFLAKNIQYF; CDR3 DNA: TGTGCCAGCAGCAAAACCGCGGGTTTTCTAGCCAAAAACATTCAGTACTTC
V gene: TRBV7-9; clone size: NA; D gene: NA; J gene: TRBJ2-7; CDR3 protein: CASSSTTDSYEQYF; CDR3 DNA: TGTGCCAGCAGCTCGACGACTGACTCCTACGAGCAGTACTTC
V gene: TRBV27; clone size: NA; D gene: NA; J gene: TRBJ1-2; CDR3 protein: CASSPDPIWDYGYTF; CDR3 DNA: TGTGCCAGCAGCCCCGACCCTATTTGGGACTATGGCTACACCTTC
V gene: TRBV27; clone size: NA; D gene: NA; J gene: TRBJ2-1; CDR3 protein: CASSPGATGTYNEQFF; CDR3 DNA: TGTGCCAGCAGTCCTGGAGCTACCGGCACCTACAATGAGCAGTTCTTC
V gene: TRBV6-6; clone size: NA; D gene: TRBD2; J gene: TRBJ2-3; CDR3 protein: CATGTSDTDTQYF; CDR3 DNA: TGTGCCACCGGGACTAGCGACACAGATACGCAGTATTTT
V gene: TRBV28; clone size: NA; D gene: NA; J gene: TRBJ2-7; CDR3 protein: CASSTRDRAYEQYF; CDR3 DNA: TGTGCCAGCAGCACCCGGGACCGAGCCTACGAGCAGTACTTC
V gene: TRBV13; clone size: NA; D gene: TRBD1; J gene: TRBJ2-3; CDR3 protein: CASSSITGGSKNTQYF; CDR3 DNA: TGTGCCAGCAGTTCCATAACAGGGGGCAGTAAGAATACGCAGTATTTT
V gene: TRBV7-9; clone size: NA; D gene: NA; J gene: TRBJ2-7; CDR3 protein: CASSSPSGSYEQYF; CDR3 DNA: TGTGCCAGCAGCTCCCCGAGCGGCTCCTACGAGCAGTACTTC
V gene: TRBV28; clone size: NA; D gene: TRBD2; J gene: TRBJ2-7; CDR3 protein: CASSLLTFPSGNSYEQYF; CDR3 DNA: TGTGCCAGCAGCCTTCTAACCTTTCCTAGCGGAAACTCCTACGAGCAGTACTTC
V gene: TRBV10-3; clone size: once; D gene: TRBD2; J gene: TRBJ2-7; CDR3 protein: CAIRQGPGLVYEQYF; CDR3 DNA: TGTGCCATCAGACAAGGACCGGGACTAGTGTACGAGCAGTACTTC
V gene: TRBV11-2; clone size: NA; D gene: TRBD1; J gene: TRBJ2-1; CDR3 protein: CASSLATGGPLREQFF; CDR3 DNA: TGTGCCAGCAGCTTAGCGACAGGGGGCCCTTTGAGGGAGCAGTTCTTC
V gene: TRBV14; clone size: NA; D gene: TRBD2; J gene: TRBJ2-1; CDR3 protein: CASSQVGLANEQFF; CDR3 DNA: TGTGCCAGCAGCCAAGTGGGACTAGCCAATGAGCAGTTCTTC